This T cell receptor (beta chain) was recorded in a study of response to subunit inactivated influenza vaccine. This clonotype was seen a handful of times. Each CDR3 protein is one row after TCRdb ran MiXCR on the RT-PCR reads. Of more than 450,000 distinct CDR3 sequences listed, approximately 11% are singletons. The V end was cut by 3 bases, the J end by 0 bases, with 15 bases between. The germline V gene has CDR1 MDHEN and CDR2 SYDVKM. This CDR3 is 17 amino acids long. These sequences were also reported in another study, on T cells expressing NK-cell markers. That source reports: UMIs accompanied the 5'RACE template switching by which TCR beta cDNA was made. Seven donors tested HCMV-seropositive and one tested seronegative among the eight sequenced. Six or seven donors carried dominant NKG2C+ clonotypes that made up roughly 1.0-7.0% of their CD8+ T cells.

The receptor was isolated from a man aged 45-65 years who received an inactivated influenza vaccine. The J gene is TRBJ2-1, the V gene TRBV28; possible D gene TRBD2, 6 bases. The sample in question was PBMCs from blood, obtained on the day of vaccination. The CDR3 protein is CASSFPPPGSSYNEQFF. The CDR3 coding sequence is TGTGCCAGCAGTTTTCCGCCGCCCGGGAGCTCCTACAATGAGCAGTTCTTC.